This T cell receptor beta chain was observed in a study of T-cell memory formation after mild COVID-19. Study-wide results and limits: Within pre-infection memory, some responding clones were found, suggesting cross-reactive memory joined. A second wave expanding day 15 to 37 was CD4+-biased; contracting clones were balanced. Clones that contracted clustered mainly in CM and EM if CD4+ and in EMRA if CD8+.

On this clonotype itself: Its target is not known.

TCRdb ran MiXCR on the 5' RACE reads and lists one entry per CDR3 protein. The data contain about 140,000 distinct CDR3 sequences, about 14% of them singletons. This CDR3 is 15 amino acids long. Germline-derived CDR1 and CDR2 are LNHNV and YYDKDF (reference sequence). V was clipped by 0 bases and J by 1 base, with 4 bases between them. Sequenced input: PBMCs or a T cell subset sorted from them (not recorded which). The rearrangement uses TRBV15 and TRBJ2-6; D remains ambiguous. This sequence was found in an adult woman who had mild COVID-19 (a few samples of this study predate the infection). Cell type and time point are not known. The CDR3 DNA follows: TGTGCCACCAGCAGAGATTTTTCTGGGGCCAACGTCCTGACTTTC. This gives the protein CATSRDFSGANVLTF.